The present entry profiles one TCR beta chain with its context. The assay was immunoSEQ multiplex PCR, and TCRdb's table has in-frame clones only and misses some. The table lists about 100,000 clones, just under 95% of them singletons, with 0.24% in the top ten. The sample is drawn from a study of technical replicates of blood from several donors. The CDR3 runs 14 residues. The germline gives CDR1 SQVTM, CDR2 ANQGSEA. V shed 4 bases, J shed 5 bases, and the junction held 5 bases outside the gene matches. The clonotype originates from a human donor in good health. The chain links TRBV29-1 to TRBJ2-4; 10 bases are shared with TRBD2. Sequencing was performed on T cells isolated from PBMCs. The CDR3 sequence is CSVVASGSENIQYF. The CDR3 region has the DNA TGCAGCGTTGTTGCTAGCGGGAGCGAAAACATTCAGTACTTC.